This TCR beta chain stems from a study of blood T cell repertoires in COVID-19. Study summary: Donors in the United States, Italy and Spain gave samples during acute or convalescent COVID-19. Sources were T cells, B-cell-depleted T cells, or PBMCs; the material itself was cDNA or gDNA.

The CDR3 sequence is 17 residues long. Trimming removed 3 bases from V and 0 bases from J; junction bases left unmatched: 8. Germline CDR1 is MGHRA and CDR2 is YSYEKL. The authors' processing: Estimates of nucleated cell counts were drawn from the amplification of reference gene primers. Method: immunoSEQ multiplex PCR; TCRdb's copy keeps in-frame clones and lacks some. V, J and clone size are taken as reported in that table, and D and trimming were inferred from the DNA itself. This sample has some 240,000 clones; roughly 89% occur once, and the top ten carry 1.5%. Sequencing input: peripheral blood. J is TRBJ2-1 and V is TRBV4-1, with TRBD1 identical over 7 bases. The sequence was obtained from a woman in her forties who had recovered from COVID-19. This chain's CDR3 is CASSQGTARSSYNEQFF. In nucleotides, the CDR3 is TGCGCCAGCAGCCAGGGGACAGCGAGGAGCTCCTACAATGAGCAGTTCTTC.